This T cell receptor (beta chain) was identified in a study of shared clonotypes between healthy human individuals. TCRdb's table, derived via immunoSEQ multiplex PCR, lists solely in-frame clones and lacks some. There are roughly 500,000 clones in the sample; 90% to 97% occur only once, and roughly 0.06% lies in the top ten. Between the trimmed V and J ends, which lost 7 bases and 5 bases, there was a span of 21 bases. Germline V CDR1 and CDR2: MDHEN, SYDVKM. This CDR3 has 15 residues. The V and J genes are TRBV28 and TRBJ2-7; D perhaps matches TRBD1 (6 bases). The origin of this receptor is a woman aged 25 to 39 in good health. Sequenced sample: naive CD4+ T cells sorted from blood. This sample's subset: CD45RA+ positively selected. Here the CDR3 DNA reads TGTGCCAGCACCAGACAGGTCCCCATCTCGAACGAGCAGTACTTC. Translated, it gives CASTRQVPISNEQYF.